Sequencing of this TCR beta chain was carried out in a study of shared clonotypes between healthy human individuals. Study-wide findings and caveats: Generally, naive subsets (rather than memory subsets) showed larger estimated richness.

As for this clone: The antigen remains unidentified.

It was CD45RO-negative cells, positively selected for CCR7, that made up naive CD8 cells, with terminally differentiated effector memory CD45RA+ cells excluded. Adults of Caucasian background living in Nashville, Tennessee made up all donors. Measured with immunoSEQ multiplex PCR; TCRdb has only the in-frame clones, and not every one. The sample holds roughly 2,000,000 clones, just under 95% seen once. V trimming: 5 bases; J trimming: 0 bases; junction bases outside the gene matches: 6. CDR1 and CDR2 from the germline V gene are MDHEN and SYDVKM. The CDR3 spans 15 residues. The receptor comes from a young man in good health. Some clones in this sample may be carry-over from other donors' samples. The sequencing input was naive CD8+ T cells from PBMCs. The chain has TRBV28 and TRBJ2-7; TRBD2 aligns across 8 bases. The CDR3 here is CASSIVAGLSYEQYF. CDR3 coding DNA: TGTGCCAGCAGTATCGTAGCGGGACTCTCCTACGAGCAGTACTTC.